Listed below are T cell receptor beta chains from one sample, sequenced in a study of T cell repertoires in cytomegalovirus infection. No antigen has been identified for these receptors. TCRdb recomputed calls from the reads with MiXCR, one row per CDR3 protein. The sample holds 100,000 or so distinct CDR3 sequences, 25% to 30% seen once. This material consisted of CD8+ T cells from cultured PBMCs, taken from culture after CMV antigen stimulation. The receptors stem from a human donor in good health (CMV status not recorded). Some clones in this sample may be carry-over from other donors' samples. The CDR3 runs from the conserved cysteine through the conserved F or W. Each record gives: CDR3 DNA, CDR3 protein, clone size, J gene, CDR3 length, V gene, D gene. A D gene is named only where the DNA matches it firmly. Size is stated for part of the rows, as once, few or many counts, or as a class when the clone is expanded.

TGTGCCAGCAGCCCCGACGGGAGGGGTGACCAGTACTTC | CASSPDGRGDQYF | - | TRBJ2-5 | 13 | TRBV7-6 | TRBD2
TGTGCCAGCAGCTTTGGGACGGTAGAAGCTTTCTTT | CASSFGTVEAFF | few | TRBJ1-1 | 12 | TRBV5-5 | -
TGTGCCTCACGGGTGGGGGGAGAGACCCAGTACTTC | CASRVGGETQYF | few | TRBJ2-5 | 12 | TRBV7-8 | -
TGCGCCAGCAGCCAAGAAATCCCGGGGGTACGGGACAGCTCTGGAAACACCATATATTTT | CASSQEIPGVRDSSGNTIYF | few | TRBJ1-3 | 20 | TRBV4-1 | TRBD1
TGTGCCAGCAGTGATGAAAACCTGACCTACGAGCAGTACTTC | CASSDENLTYEQYF | - | TRBJ2-7 | 14 | TRBV2 | -
TGTGCCAGCAGCCCTAGCCCAGTTGGACAGGGGGGATATAATGAAAAACTGTTTTTT | CASSPSPVGQGGYNEKLFF | few | TRBJ1-4 | 19 | TRBV11-2 | TRBD1
TGTGCCAGCAGTTATTCGACAGGGGGAGGAGAGACCCAGTACTTC | CASSYSTGGGETQYF | - | TRBJ2-5 | 15 | TRBV6-6 | TRBD1
TGTGCCAGCAGCCAAGATCTTTATGGCGGCTACACCTTC | CASSQDLYGGYTF | few | TRBJ1-2 | 13 | TRBV4-2 | -
TGTGCCAGCAGTCACCTGGACGGGAGCAATCAGCCCCAGCATTTT | CASSHLDGSNQPQHF | many | TRBJ1-5 | 15 | TRBV6-1 | -
TGTGCCAGCAGCACAGCGGCCGCTAATGAAAAACTGTTTTTT | CASSTAAANEKLFF | few | TRBJ1-4 | 14 | TRBV14 | -
TGTGCCAGCAGCTTAGCCGGGACAGGGGGCCCCTGGGGCACAGATACGCAGTATTTT | CASSLAGTGGPWGTDTQYF | few | TRBJ2-3 | 19 | TRBV7-6 | TRBD1
TGTGCCAGCAGCTTAGACAGTCGCTACGAGCAGTACTTC | CASSLDSRYEQYF | - | TRBJ2-7 | 13 | TRBV7-6 | -
TGTGCCAGCAGTTTATCTCCCGGGACAGGGGGCTACGAGCAGTACTTC | CASSLSPGTGGYEQYF | few | TRBJ2-7 | 16 | TRBV28 | TRBD1
TGTGCCAGCAGCGTTCCAGGCCGGAACACTGAAGCTTTCTTT | CASSVPGRNTEAFF | few | TRBJ1-1 | 14 | TRBV9 | -
TGTGCCAGCAGCTACGGACCCTTATGGTCCCAAAAGAACACTGAAGCTTTCTTT | CASSYGPLWSQKNTEAFF | many | TRBJ1-1 | 18 | TRBV7-2 | -
TGTGCCAGCAGCTTAGCGGGCCCCGGGGGTGAGCAGTTCTTC | CASSLAGPGGEQFF | few | TRBJ2-1 | 14 | TRBV7-8 | -
TGTGCCAGCTTGCAAAGCTCCGGGACAGGGGGCGTTACGCAGTATTTT | CASLQSSGTGGVTQYF | few | TRBJ2-3 | 16 | TRBV2 | TRBD1
TGTGCCAGCAGCGTTCGAGCGGGGAACACCGGGGAGCTGTTTTTT | CASSVRAGNTGELFF | - | TRBJ2-2 | 15 | TRBV9 | -
TGTGCCAGCAGCGACCCGGGACAGGGGGCCTATGAGCAGTACTTC | CASSDPGQGAYEQYF | - | TRBJ2-7 | 15 | TRBV5-4 | TRBD1
TGTGCCAGCAGCCGGACTAGCGGGGCCTACACGAACACCGGGGAGCTGTTTTTT | CASSRTSGAYTNTGELFF | - | TRBJ2-2 | 18 | TRBV7-2 | TRBD2
TGTGCCACCAGCACTAGACAGGGTAACGGAAACACCATATATTTT | CATSTRQGNGNTIYF | many | TRBJ1-3 | 15 | TRBV15 | TRBD1
TGCAGTGCAAAGAACCCAGGGCTAGCGCGTACAGATACGCAGTATTTT | CSAKNPGLARTDTQYF | - | TRBJ2-3 | 16 | TRBV20-1 | -
TGTGCCAGCACGAAAGCGGGGGGAACCTACGAGCAGTACTTC | CASTKAGGTYEQYF | - | TRBJ2-7 | 14 | TRBV6-1 | TRBD2
TGTGCCACCAGCCCGACTAGCGGGGGGGCCGAGACCGGGGAGCTGTTTTTT | CATSPTSGGAETGELFF | once | TRBJ2-2 | 17 | TRBV15 | TRBD2
TGTGCCAGCAGCCCCCAGGGGGGCAATCAGCCCCAGCATTTT | CASSPQGGNQPQHF | many | TRBJ1-5 | 14 | TRBV7-8 | TRBD1
TGTGCCATCAGTGAGTCGATCGGTAGCGGGGGGGCGAATACGCAGTATTTT | CAISESIGSGGANTQYF | few | TRBJ2-3 | 17 | TRBV10-3 | TRBD2
TGTGCCACCAGCCCCCAACCCGGGGAGCTGTTTTTT | CATSPQPGELFF | - | TRBJ2-2 | 12 | TRBV15 | -
TGTGCCAGCACGTGGGGCGGGGGGGGATACGAGCAGTACTTC | CASTWGGGGYEQYF | - | TRBJ2-7 | 14 | TRBV7-9 | TRBD2
TGTGCCAGCAGTGAATACCTAGCGGGGGACCAAGAGACCCAGTACTTC | CASSEYLAGDQETQYF | - | TRBJ2-5 | 16 | TRBV25-1 | TRBD2
TGCGCCAGCAGCCACGGGAGAACAGAAGCTTTCTTT | CASSHGRTEAFF | - | TRBJ1-1 | 12 | TRBV4-1 | -
TGTGCCAGCACCATGGGAGGGGCGAACACTGAAGCTTTCTTT | CASTMGGANTEAFF | - | TRBJ1-1 | 14 | TRBV12-3/TRBV12-4 | -
TGTGCCAGCAGCCAACAGGGGGACTACAATGAGCAGTTCTTC | CASSQQGDYNEQFF | - | TRBJ2-1 | 14 | TRBV5-6 | TRBD1
TGTGCCAGCAGTTTGGGCGTTATGGGCTCTGAAGCTTTCTTT | CASSLGVMGSEAFF | few | TRBJ1-1 | 14 | TRBV12-3/TRBV12-4 | -
TGTGCCAGCAGCTCCTCCGGGGGGGCCCCCTACGAGCAGTACTTC | CASSSSGGAPYEQYF | - | TRBJ2-7 | 15 | TRBV7-3 | TRBD2
TGTGCCAGCTCACCCCTGAGACAGGTTAACACTGAAGCTTTCTTT | CASSPLRQVNTEAFF | few | TRBJ1-1 | 15 | TRBV18 | -
TGTGTCAGCAGTTCACTAGGGGAGGGGATGGGCTACACCTTC | CVSSSLGEGMGYTF | - | TRBJ1-2 | 14 | TRBV28 | -
TGTGCCAGCAGTTTCCCCGACAGGGGGAGTTGGTTCAACTATGGCTACACCTTC | CASSFPDRGSWFNYGYTF | many | TRBJ1-2 | 18 | TRBV5-6 | TRBD1
TGTGCCATCAGTGAAGCTTGGAAAATACCCTACAATGAGCAGTTCTTC | CAISEAWKIPYNEQFF | - | TRBJ2-1 | 16 | TRBV10-3 | -
TGTGCCAGCAGTCCCCCCGGGACACTCTACGAGCAGTACTTC | CASSPPGTLYEQYF | - | TRBJ2-7 | 14 | TRBV12-3/TRBV12-4 | -
TGCGCCAGCAGCCGGGGGGAGTGGGCAAATCAGCCCCAGCATTTT | CASSRGEWANQPQHF | few | TRBJ1-5 | 15 | TRBV4-1 | -
TGCAGCGGAGTAAACAGGGTACATAGCACAGATACGCAGTATTTT | CSGVNRVHSTDTQYF | - | TRBJ2-3 | 15 | TRBV29-1 | -
TGTGCCGCCGCCTGGCAGGCCTACTCTGGAAACACCATATATTTT | CAAAWQAYSGNTIYF | - | TRBJ1-3 | 15 | TRBV6-1 | -
TGTGCCACCCTTTTGGCCACTGGCACCATATATTTT | CATLLATGTIYF | - | TRBJ1-3 | 12 | TRBV15 | -
TGTGCCAGCAGTTGGGGGGAGACCCAGTACTTC | CASSWGETQYF | - | TRBJ2-5 | 11 | TRBV5-6 | -
TGTGCCAGCAGCTTAGGGACGACGGGGTTCTGGTTGAACACTGAAGCTTTCTTT | CASSLGTTGFWLNTEAFF | few | TRBJ1-1 | 18 | TRBV7-2 | -
TGTGCCAGCAGCTTAACTCACCCAAGGCGGACCGGGGAGCTGTTTTTT | CASSLTHPRRTGELFF | - | TRBJ2-2 | 16 | TRBV7-9 | -
TGTGCCAGCAGCTTAGTTCTAGCGGGGGACGGGGAGCTGCTTTTT | CASSLVLAGDGELLF | - | TRBJ2-2 | 15 | TRBV7-8 | TRBD2
TGTGCCAGCAGCTCCGGACTAGCGGGGGGGCGGGGTACGCAGTATTTT | CASSSGLAGGRGTQYF | - | TRBJ2-3 | 16 | TRBV7-6 | TRBD2
TGTGCCAGCAGCCCCGAGCGGGGGGGCTCCTACGAGCAGTACTTC | CASSPERGGSYEQYF | many | TRBJ2-7 | 15 | TRBV7-2 | TRBD2
TGTGCCAGCAGTGAACTAAGCACCTACAATGAGCAGTTCTTC | CASSELSTYNEQFF | - | TRBJ2-1 | 14 | TRBV6-2/TRBV6-3 | -
TGTGCCACCAGCCTCGGGGCCAGCACAGATACGCAGTATTTT | CATSLGASTDTQYF | - | TRBJ2-3 | 14 | TRBV24-1 | -
TGTGCCAGCAGCTCTAGCGGGGGGGCGTCGGACGAGCAGTACTTC | CASSSSGGASDEQYF | many | TRBJ2-7 | 15 | TRBV7-3 | TRBD2
TGTGCCAGCAGCTTGGGTCAGGCGGTTGAAGCTTTCTTT | CASSLGQAVEAFF | - | TRBJ1-1 | 13 | TRBV5-4 | -
TGTGCCAGCAGAGGTGGTTCTAACACCTACGAGCAGTACTTC | CASRGGSNTYEQYF | - | TRBJ2-7 | 14 | TRBV7-2 | -
TGTGCCAGTAGCCTACTCCCAGGAGGCAATCAGCCCCAGCATTTT | CASSLLPGGNQPQHF | medium-sized | TRBJ1-5 | 15 | TRBV19 | -
TGCGCCAGCAGCTTGGCTCCCGGGACAACCTACGAGCAGTACTTC | CASSLAPGTTYEQYF | - | TRBJ2-7 | 15 | TRBV5-1 | -
TGCGCCAGCAGCCAACTCCCGACAGCTGACGGGGCTGGCTACACCTTC | CASSQLPTADGAGYTF | few | TRBJ1-2 | 16 | TRBV4-1 | -
TGTGCCAGCAGTTTAGGCATCCACAATGAGCAGTTCTTC | CASSLGIHNEQFF | - | TRBJ2-1 | 13 | TRBV28 | -
TGTGCCAGCAGCCCGGGACAGGGGGGACCTGAAGCTTTCTTT | CASSPGQGGPEAFF | many | TRBJ1-1 | 14 | TRBV7-8 | TRBD1
TGTGCCAGCAGTTTCTCTATTGAAGCTACCTCCTACGAGCAGTACTTC | CASSFSIEATSYEQYF | - | TRBJ2-7 | 16 | TRBV12-3/TRBV12-4 | -